The TCR beta chain under discussion was sequenced for a study of blood T cells in healthy people across ages. Using a J-beta primer mix together with a sample-barcoded 5' primer, a second PCR was run for 7 to 11 cycles. TCRdb analysed the 5' RACE reads with MiXCR anew, one entry per CDR3 protein. The repertoire has roughly 2 million distinct CDR3 sequences, about 50% of them found once; the top ten carry around 2.1%. The CDR3 is 12 amino acids. The ends were cut back, 2 bases at V and 4 bases at J, with 6 bases in the middle. Germline-derived CDR1 and CDR2 are LNHNV and YYDKDF (reference sequence). This clonotype was seen a handful of times.

This rearrangement joins TRBV15 to TRBJ2-7; D not certain. Sequencing was performed on blood. The clonotype comes from a woman in her thirties or forties in good health. The CDR3 DNA follows: TGTGCCACCAGCAGACCTCCTTACGAGCAGTACTTC. This codes for CATSRPPYEQYF.